Described below is a single TCR beta chain sequence and its context. What it binds is not known. PCR primers comprised 60 Vbeta and 13 Jbeta primers. Clones were read by immunoSEQ multiplex PCR, and TCRdb kept only the in-frame ones, dropping some. This sample has 150,000 to 200,000 clones, with about 79% found just once. This record belongs to a study of cytomegalovirus exposure and HLA in healthy donors. Study-level findings and limits: In a later analysis, the majority of CMV-associated beta chains seemingly showed HLA restriction. A later look showed TCR association rates differing by HLA locus, highest for DRB1 and lowest for HLA-C.

The TCR was taken from a man aged 40-49 years in good health and CMV-seropositive. The sample comprised PBMCs.

CDR3 region: CASSPGQDNEQFF. In nucleotides, the CDR3 is TGTGCCAGCAGCCCTGGACAGGACAATGAGCAGTTCTTC. This rearrangement joins TRBV28 to TRBJ2-1; 7 bases fit TRBD1. V trimming: 6 bases; J trimming: 5 bases; junction bases outside the gene matches: 4. Germline lookup yields CDR1 MDHEN and CDR2 SYDVKM. The CDR3 totals 13 residues.